These 28 T cell receptor beta chains came from one sample sequenced in a study of beta chain features in type 1 diabetes. All of the isolated RNA was reverse transcribed, so expressed TCRB transcripts were sequenced. Some clones are missing from TCRdb's copy, which holds only in-frame ones; the method was immunoSEQ multiplex PCR. The profile shows fewer than 350,000 clones, 15% of them singletons. These receptors are not linked to any known antigen. Overall study findings and caveats: Among patients with Type 1 diabetes, TCRB CDR3s were moderately but significantly shorter in every one of the four CD4+ subsets.

Sequenced input: naive CD4+ T cells from blood. Source of these receptors: a man aged 18 to 35 with type 1 diabetes.

The chain couples TRBV4-2 to TRBJ2-5, with TRBD1 as a possible D gene (6 bases). V lost 1 base and J 7 bases, leaving 7 bases between the germline ends. The length of the CDR3 is 12 residues. CDR1 LGHNA and CDR2 YNFKEQ come from the germline V gene. The CDR3 is CASSQGGRTQYF. The CDR3, as DNA: TGTGCCAGCAGCCAAGGGGGGCGGACCCAGTACTTC.

This chain joins TRBV7-2 and TRBJ2-3; D may be TRBD1 (5 bases). This CDR3 contains 12 residues. The germline V and J ends were trimmed by 5 bases and 8 bases, with 11 bases remaining between them. Germline assignment: CDR1 SGHTA and CDR2 FQGNSA. CDR3 bases: TGTGCCAGCAGCGGGCAGGGAAGTACGCAGTATTTT. Protein: CASSGQGSTQYF.

This clone showed up just a few times. The chain uses TRBV28 and TRBJ2-3; D possibly corresponds to TRBD2 (7 bases). CDR3 length equals 14 residues. Germline V gene sequence: CDR1 MDHEN, CDR2 SYDVKM. V was trimmed by 5 bases and J by 4 bases, leaving 13 bases between them. CDR3 sequence reads: CASSPGGISDTQYF. Written as DNA, the CDR3 is TGTGCCAGCAGTCCGGGGGGCATCTCAGATACGCAGTATTTT.

The V and J genes are TRBV18 and TRBJ2-3; 7 bases map to TRBD2. The V and J ends lost 0 bases and 0 bases, in that order; junction bases with no gene match: 3. CDR1 is KGHSH and CDR2 is LQKENI in the germline V gene. The CDR3 loop spans 16 amino acids. CDR3 protein: CASSPPLAASTDTQYF. The DNA for the CDR3 is TGTGCCAGCTCACCACCTCTAGCGGCTAGCACAGATACGCAGTATTTT.

In the case of this clone: The junction shows a germline mismatch at one end, possibly a read error. The rearrangement joins TRBV30 to TRBJ2-7, with a tentative D call TRBD1 (5 bases). The CDR3 contains 12 residues. Germline CDR1 reads GTSNPN; CDR2 reads SVGIG (reference sequence). The CDR3 nucleotides are TGTGCCTGGAGAGACTCTCAGGGTCCCCTGGGTTTC. This gives the protein CAWRDSQGPLGF.

V usage is TRBV4-2 and J usage is TRBJ2-2; TRBD2 matches at 7 bases. Germline V lookup: CDR1 LGHNA, CDR2 YNFKEQ. This CDR3 is 14 amino acids long. Losses at the gene ends were 1 base for V and 7 bases for J; bases not matched to a gene: 3. CDR3 region: CASSQGAGSGELFF. In DNA form, the CDR3 reads TGTGCCAGCAGCCAAGGAGCGGGGAGCGGGGAGCTGTTTTTT.

This clone was detected a few times. J is TRBJ2-2 and V is TRBV7-9; 11 positions match TRBD2. CDR1 SEHNR and CDR2 FQNEAQ come from the germline V gene (reference sequence). The CDR3 spans 15 residues. V lost 1 base and J lost 5; bases outside the gene matches: 0. CDR3 protein: CASSLGLAGTGELFF. The CDR3 coding sequence is TGTGCCAGCAGCTTAGGACTAGCGGGAACCGGGGAGCTGTTTTTT.

The sample holds a few counts of this clone. The J gene is TRBJ2-3, the V gene TRBV7-2; maybe TRBD1 (5 bases). CDR1 is SGHTA and CDR2 is FQGNSA in the germline V gene. Trimming cost V 2 bases and J 0 bases, with 18 bases left between them. This CDR3 contains 18 residues. CDR3 in DNA: TGTGCCAGCAGCTTACGGCACAGGACCTCTCCTAGCACAGATACGCAGTATTTT. It specifies CASSLRHRTSPSTDTQYF. Filled out from reference TRBV7-2 and TRBJ2-3, the complete variable domain reads GAGVSQSPSNKVTEKGKDVELRCDPISGHTALYWYRQSLGQGLEFLIYFQGNSAPDKSGLPSDRFSAERTGGSVSTLTIQRTQQEDSAVYLCASSLRHRTSPSTDTQYFGPGTRLTVL.

This clone was picked up a small number of times. The chain employs TRBV7-9 and TRBJ2-5; TRBD1 matches 7 bases. The V gene's germline CDR1 is SEHNR and CDR2 FQNEAQ (reference sequence). The CDR3 has 16 amino acids. V shed 5 bases and J 5 bases; nucleotides not matched to a gene: 14. CDR3 DNA: TGTGCCAGCAGCCCGCACGCCAGGGGACAGTCGGAGACCCAGTACTTC. Protein: CASSPHARGQSETQYF.

In nucleotides, the CDR3 is TGCGCCAGCAGCTTGGAGGGAGCGGGAGTGGGATACAATGAGCAGTTCTTC. Encoded protein: CASSLEGAGVGYNEQFF. The chain uses TRBV5-1 and TRBJ2-1; 8 positions match TRBD2. J gave up 4 bases and V 0 bases, and 9 bases lay outside the gene matches. The CDR3 contains 17 residues. Germline V gene data show CDR1 as SGHRS and CDR2 as YFSETQ. The full variable domain, its missing parts supplied by reference TRBV5-1 and TRBJ2-1, is KAGVTQTPRYLIKTRGQQVTLSCSPISGHRSVSWYQQTPGQGLQFLFEYFSETQRNKGNFPGRFSGRQFSNSRSEMNVSTLELGDSALYLCASSLEGAGVGYNEQFFGPGTRLTVL.

This clone was recorded a few times. The rearrangement links TRBV30 to TRBJ2-7; D is perhaps TRBD2 (5 bases). The V end lost 4 bases, the J end lost 3 bases, and 13 bases lay between the germline ends. Germline CDR1 GTSNPN, CDR2 SVGIG (reference sequence). The CDR3 is 13 amino acids. The CDR3 is CAWIGRRGYEQYF. CDR3 nucleotides: TGTGCCTGGATCGGCCGACGGGGCTACGAGCAGTACTTC.

The sample holds a few counts of this clone. The chain has TRBV6-5 and TRBJ2-7; D possibly corresponds to TRBD1 (5 bases). The CDR3 extends over 16 amino acids. Trimming left V 0 bases short and J 0 bases short, with 12 bases between. Germline values: CDR1 MNHEY, CDR2 SVGAGI. The CDR3 bases are TGTGCCAGCAGTTACTCTGGGGCAAGGAGCTCCTACGAGCAGTACTTC. Translation: CASSYSGARSSYEQYF.

There are a few counts of this clone. The chain employs TRBV5-4 and TRBJ2-3, with D hard to call. V shed 4 bases and J shed 2 bases, with 17 bases lying between them. The germline V gene has CDR1 SGHNT and CDR2 YYREEE (reference sequence). The CDR3 extends over 16 amino acids. CDR3: CASSLSVGSPTDTQYF. The DNA for the CDR3 is TGTGCCAGCAGCCTATCCGTGGGCTCTCCCACAGATACGCAGTATTTT.

V is TRBV29-1 and J is TRBJ2-3; 13 bases agree with TRBD2. The CDR3 is 17 residues long. J was trimmed by 1 base and V by 1 base; bases with no gene match: 5. Germline V CDR1 and CDR2: SQVTM, ANQGSEA. CDR3 bases: TGCAGCGTTGAAGGGGCAGGGACTAGCGGGGGCACAGATACGCAGTATTTT. Protein product: CSVEGAGTSGGTDTQYF.

This clone was detected a few times. The J gene is TRBJ2-5, the V gene TRBV7-6; maybe TRBD2 (7 bases). This CDR3 is built from 15 residues. V was pared by 4 bases and J by 2 bases, with 14 bases between. Per the germline V gene, CDR1 is SGHVS and CDR2 is FNYEAQ. The CDR3: CASSSRGGPQETQYF. CDR3 DNA: TGTGCCAGCAGCTCTAGGGGGGGCCCGCAAGAGACCCAGTACTTC.

CDR3 sequence (DNA): TGTGCCAGCAGTTACTCGCCGACAGGGGGCTCCTACGAGCAGTACTTC. It is translated as CASSYSPTGGSYEQYF. This chain links TRBV6-5 with TRBJ2-7; the match to TRBD1 covers 9 bases. The CDR3 has 16 residues. CDR1 is MNHEY, CDR2 SVGAGI, per germline. V lost 0 bases, J lost 0 bases, and 3 bases stayed unmatched.

The V gene is TRBV19, the J gene TRBJ2-7; 10 bases fit TRBD1. The CDR3 is made up of 14 amino acids. The V segment lost 8 bases and the J segment 4 bases; nucleotides outside the gene matches: 8. The V gene's germline CDR1 is LNHDA and CDR2 SQIVND (reference sequence). The CDR3 DNA sequence: TGTGCCAGTGGAGGAGGGGGACAGGGGTACGAGCAGTACTTC. Its translation: CASGGGGQGYEQYF.

The chain is built from TRBV27 and TRBJ2-1; 7 bases are a match to TRBD1. Trimming at V came to 3 bases and at J to 2 bases, leaving 4 bases not matched to a gene. The CDR3 spans 15 residues. CDR1 and CDR2 (germline): MNHEY, SMNVEV (reference sequence). The CDR3 DNA follows: TGTGCCAGCAGTTTGGCGGACAGGACCTACAATGAGCAGTTCTTC. It is translated as CASSLADRTYNEQFF.

This clone was counted only a few times. J is TRBJ2-3 and V is TRBV30; D not certain. The germline V and J ends were trimmed by 0 bases and 4 bases, with 8 bases remaining between them. This CDR3 has 13 amino acids. Germline values: CDR1 GTSNPN, CDR2 SVGIG (reference sequence). CDR3 nucleotide sequence: TGTGCCTGGAGTGTCGGAGAAGCAGATACGCAGTATTTT. Residues: CAWSVGEADTQYF. The full variable domain, with the rest looked up from reference TRBV30 and TRBJ2-3, is SQTIHQWPATLVQPVGSPLSLECTVEGTSNPNLYWYRQAAGRGLQLLFYSVGIGQISSEVPQNLSASRPQDRQFILSSKKLLLSDSGFYLCAWSVGEADTQYFGPGTRLTVL.

This chain connects TRBV6-5 to TRBJ2-2; 8 positions match TRBD1. CDR3 length equals 14 residues. CDR1 and CDR2 (germline): MNHEY, SVGAGI. The junction had 5 bases not matched to a gene; V was cut back by 8 bases and J by 3 bases. The CDR3 reads CASLGRGHTGELFF. The CDR3 nucleotides read TGTGCCAGCCTCGGCAGGGGGCACACCGGGGAGCTGTTTTTT.

Only a few counts were recorded for this clone. This sequence joins TRBV19 and TRBJ2-2, with D perhaps TRBD2 (6 bases). Germline CDR1 LNHDA, CDR2 SQIVND (reference sequence). V lost 8 bases, J lost 0 bases, and 13 bases lay in between. The CDR3 runs to 15 residues. Here the CDR3 reads CASQTGGPNTGELFF. In DNA form, the CDR3 reads TGTGCCAGTCAGACTGGAGGGCCGAACACCGGGGAGCTGTTTTTT.

This clone came up a few times. The rearrangement uses TRBV7-2 and TRBJ2-5; unclear D gene. V was shortened by 1 base and J by 5 bases, with 5 bases between the two germline ends. Germline lookup yields CDR1 SGHTA and CDR2 FQGNSA. This CDR3 is 12 amino acids long. Here the CDR3 reads CASSLDSETQYF. The DNA for the CDR3 is TGTGCCAGCAGCTTAGACTCTGAGACCCAGTACTTC.

The V call is TRBV15, the J call TRBJ1-1, with a weak D call TRBD1 (6 bases). Germline V gene data show CDR1 as LNHNV and CDR2 as YYDKDF (reference sequence). This CDR3 has 15 amino acids. V was shortened by 1 base and J by 6 bases, with 15 bases between the two germline ends. DNA for the CDR3: TGTGCCACCAGCAGAGGTGGGGGCATTCTGGCTGAAGCTTTCTTT. Translated: CATSRGGGILAEAFF.

This clone showed up just a few times. The chain uses TRBV11-2 and TRBJ2-6; D not certain. Trimming shortened V by 1 base and J by 2 bases, and 12 bases separated the two germline ends. Germline loops: CDR1 SGHAT, CDR2 FQNNGV. CDR3 length equals 17 residues. The CDR3: CASSLVGRKAGANVLTF. The CDR3, as DNA: TGTGCCAGCAGCTTAGTCGGCAGGAAGGCTGGGGCCAACGTCCTGACTTTC.

Only a few counts were recorded for this clone. The chain couples TRBV29-1 to TRBJ2-2; D possibly corresponds to TRBD1 (5 bases). V was shortened by 2 bases and J by 6 bases, with 22 bases between the two germline ends. CDR3 length: 17 amino acids. From germline, CDR1 is SQVTM and CDR2 ANQGSEA. The CDR3 loop reads CSVELRLQGERAGELFF. Written as DNA, the CDR3 is TGCAGCGTTGAACTCCGACTTCAGGGTGAAAGAGCCGGGGAGCTGTTTTTT.

This chain links TRBV7-2 with TRBJ2-5; D gene unclear. This CDR3 spans 15 amino acids. CDR1 is SGHTA and CDR2 is FQGNSA in the germline V gene. Trimming left V 3 bases short and J 5 bases short, with 16 bases between. The CDR3 DNA reads as TGTGCCAGCAGCTTTTCGTTTGTACTGCGGGAGACCCAGTACTTC. Translated: CASSFSFVLRETQYF.

This clone has only a few counts. The CDR3 DNA sequence: TGTGCCACCAGCATTGACAGGGTGAACACTGAAGCTTTCTTT. Its translation is CATSIDRVNTEAFF. The V call is TRBV15, the J call TRBJ1-1; TRBD1 aligns across 7 bases. V lost 4 bases and J lost 0; bases outside the gene matches: 2. The CDR3 extends over 14 amino acids. CDR1 and CDR2 from the germline V gene are LNHNV and YYDKDF (reference sequence).

The J gene is TRBJ2-1, the V gene TRBV7-2; 11 bases agree with TRBD2. In germline, CDR1 is SGHTA, CDR2 FQGNSA. This CDR3 region has 16 residues. V lost 4 bases and J lost 5; bases outside the gene matches: 7. In DNA, the CDR3 is TGTGCCAGCAGCTACCCGGGACTAGCGGTTAACAATGAGCAGTTCTTC. Translating gives CASSYPGLAVNNEQFF. Combining the CDR3 with reference TRBV7-2 and TRBJ2-1 gives the whole variable domain GAGVSQSPSNKVTEKGKDVELRCDPISGHTALYWYRQSLGQGLEFLIYFQGNSAPDKSGLPSDRFSAERTGGSVSTLTIQRTQQEDSAVYLCASSYPGLAVNNEQFFGPGTRLTVL.